Sequencing of this T cell receptor (beta chain) was carried out in a study of blood T cell repertoires in COVID-19. Whole-study context: Sources were T cells, B-cell-depleted T cells, or PBMCs; the material itself was cDNA or gDNA.

Per the authors' pipeline: How many nucleated cells were present was estimated from reference gene primer amplification. Only in-frame clones appear in the TCRdb table, and some are missing; sequencing was by immunoSEQ multiplex PCR. That table supplies the V and J calls and clone size; D and trimming were determined from the DNA. The data show under 200,000 clones, around 90% seen once. The CDR3 covers 13 residues. V lost 4 bases, J lost 1 base, and 7 bases lay in between. In germline, CDR1 is KGHSH, CDR2 LQKENI. The sample consisted of peripheral blood. This TCR was sampled from a man in his fifties or sixties with active or convalescent COVID-19. This chain connects TRBV18 to TRBJ2-5, with D possibly matching TRBD2 (5 bases). The CDR3 loop is CASSLSGQETQYF. CDR3 DNA: TGTGCCAGCTCACTGAGCGGCCAAGAGACCCAGTACTTC.